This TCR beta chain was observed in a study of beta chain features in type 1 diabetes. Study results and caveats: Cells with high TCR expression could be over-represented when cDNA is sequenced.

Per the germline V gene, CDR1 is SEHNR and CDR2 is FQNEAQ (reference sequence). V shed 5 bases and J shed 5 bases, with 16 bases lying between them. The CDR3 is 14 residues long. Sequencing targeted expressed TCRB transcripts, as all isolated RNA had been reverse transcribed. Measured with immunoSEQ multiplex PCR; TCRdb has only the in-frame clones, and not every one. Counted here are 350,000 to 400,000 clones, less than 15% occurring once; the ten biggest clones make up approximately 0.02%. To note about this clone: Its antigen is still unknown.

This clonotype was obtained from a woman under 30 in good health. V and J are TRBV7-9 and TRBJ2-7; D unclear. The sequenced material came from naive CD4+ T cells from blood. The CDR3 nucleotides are TGTGCCAGCAGCCCAAGAGCAGGTTTGGACGAGCAGTACTTC. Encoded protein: CASSPRAGLDEQYF. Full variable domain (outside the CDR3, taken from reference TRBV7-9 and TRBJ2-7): DTGVSQNPRHKITKRGQNVTFRCDPISEHNRLYWYRQTLGQGPEFLTYFQNEAQLEKSRLLSDRFSAERPKGSFSTLEIQRTEQGDSAMYLCASSPRAGLDEQYFGPGTRLTVT.